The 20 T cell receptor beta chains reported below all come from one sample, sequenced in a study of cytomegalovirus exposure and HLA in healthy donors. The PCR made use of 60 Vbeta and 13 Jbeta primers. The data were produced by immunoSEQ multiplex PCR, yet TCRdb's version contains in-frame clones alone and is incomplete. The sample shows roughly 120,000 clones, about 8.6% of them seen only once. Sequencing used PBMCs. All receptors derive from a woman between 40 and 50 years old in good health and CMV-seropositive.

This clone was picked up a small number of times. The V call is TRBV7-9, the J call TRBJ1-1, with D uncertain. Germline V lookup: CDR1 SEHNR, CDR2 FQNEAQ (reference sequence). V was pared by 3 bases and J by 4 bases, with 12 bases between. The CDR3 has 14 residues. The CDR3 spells CASSFSGSGTEAFF. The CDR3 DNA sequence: TGTGCCAGCAGCTTTTCTGGGAGCGGCACTGAAGCTTTCTTT.

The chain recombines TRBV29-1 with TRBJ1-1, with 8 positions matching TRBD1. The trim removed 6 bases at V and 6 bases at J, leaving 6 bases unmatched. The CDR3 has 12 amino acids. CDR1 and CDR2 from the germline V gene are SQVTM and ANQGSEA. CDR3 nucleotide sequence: TGCAGCGTAGCCCCACAGGGGGCTGAAGCTTTCTTT. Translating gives CSVAPQGAEAFF. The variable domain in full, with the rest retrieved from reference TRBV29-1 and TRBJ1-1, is SAVISQKPSRDICQRGTSLTIQCQVDSQVTMMFWYRQQPGQSLTLIATANQGSEATYESGFVIDKFPISRPNLTFSTLTVSNMSPEDSSIYLCSVAPQGAEAFFGQGTRLTVV.

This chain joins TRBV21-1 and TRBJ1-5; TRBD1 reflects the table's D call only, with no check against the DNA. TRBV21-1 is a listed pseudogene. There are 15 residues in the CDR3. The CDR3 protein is CASSRRRGLRQPQHF. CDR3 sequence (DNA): TGTGCCAGCAGCAGGCGCAGGGGGCTGCGGCAGCCCCAGCATTTT.

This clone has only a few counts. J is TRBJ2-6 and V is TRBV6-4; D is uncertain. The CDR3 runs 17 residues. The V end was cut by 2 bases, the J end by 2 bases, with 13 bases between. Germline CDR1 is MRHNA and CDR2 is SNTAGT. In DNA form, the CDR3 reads TGTGCCAGCAGTGACAGCTTCAGCGCGGCTGGGGCCAACGTCCTGACTTTC. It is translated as CASSDSFSAAGANVLTF.

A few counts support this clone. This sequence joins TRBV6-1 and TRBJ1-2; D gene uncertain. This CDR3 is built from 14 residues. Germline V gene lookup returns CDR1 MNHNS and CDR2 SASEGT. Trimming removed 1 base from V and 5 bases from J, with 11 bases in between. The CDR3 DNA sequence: TGTGCCAGCAGTGAAGAGAGGAAGAATTATGGCTACACCTTC. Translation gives CASSEERKNYGYTF.

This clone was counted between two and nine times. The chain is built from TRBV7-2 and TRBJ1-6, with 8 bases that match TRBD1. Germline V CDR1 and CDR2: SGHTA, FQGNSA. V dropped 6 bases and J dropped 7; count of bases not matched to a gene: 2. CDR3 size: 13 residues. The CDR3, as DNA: TGTGCCAGCAGGAACAGGGGGAATTCACCCCTCCACTTT. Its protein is CASRNRGNSPLHF.

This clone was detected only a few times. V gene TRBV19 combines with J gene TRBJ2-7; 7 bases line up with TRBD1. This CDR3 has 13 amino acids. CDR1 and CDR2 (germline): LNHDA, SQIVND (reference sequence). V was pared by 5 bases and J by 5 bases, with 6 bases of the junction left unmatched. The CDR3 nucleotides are TGTGCCAGTAGTTTCGACAGGGACCACGAGCAGTACTTC. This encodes CASSFDRDHEQYF.

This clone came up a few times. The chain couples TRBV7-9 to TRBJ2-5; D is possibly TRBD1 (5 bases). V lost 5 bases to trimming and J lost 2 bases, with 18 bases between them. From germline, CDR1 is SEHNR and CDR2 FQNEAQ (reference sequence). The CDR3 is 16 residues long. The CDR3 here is CASSHSRAGLQETQYF. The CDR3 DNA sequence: TGTGCCAGCAGCCACAGTAGGGCAGGGTTACAAGAGACCCAGTACTTC.

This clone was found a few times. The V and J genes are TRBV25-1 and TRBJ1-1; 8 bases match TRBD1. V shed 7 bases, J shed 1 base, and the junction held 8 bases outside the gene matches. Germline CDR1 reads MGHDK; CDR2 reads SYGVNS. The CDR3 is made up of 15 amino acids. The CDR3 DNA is TGTGCCAGCAAGCACGGGGGGACAGGGAACACTGAAGCTTTCTTT. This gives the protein CASKHGGTGNTEAFF. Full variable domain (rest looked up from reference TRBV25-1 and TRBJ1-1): EADIYQTPRYLVIGTGKKITLECSQTMGHDKMYWYQQDPGMELHLIHYSYGVNSTEKGDLSSESTVSRIRTEHFPLTLESARPSHTSQYLCASKHGGTGNTEAFFGQGTRLTVV.

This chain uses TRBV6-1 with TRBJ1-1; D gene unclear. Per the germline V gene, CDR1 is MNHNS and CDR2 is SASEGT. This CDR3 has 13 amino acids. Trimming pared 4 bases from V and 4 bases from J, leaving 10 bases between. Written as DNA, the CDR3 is TGTGCCAGCAGTGGCGGGGTAAGCACTGAAGCTTTCTTT. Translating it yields CASSGGVSTEAFF.

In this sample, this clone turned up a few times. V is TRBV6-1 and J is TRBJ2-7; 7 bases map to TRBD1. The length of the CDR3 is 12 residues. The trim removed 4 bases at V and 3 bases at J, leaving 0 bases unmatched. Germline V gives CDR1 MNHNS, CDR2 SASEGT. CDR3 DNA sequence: TGTGCCAGCAGTGGGACAGGCTACGAGCAGTACTTC. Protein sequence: CASSGTGYEQYF.

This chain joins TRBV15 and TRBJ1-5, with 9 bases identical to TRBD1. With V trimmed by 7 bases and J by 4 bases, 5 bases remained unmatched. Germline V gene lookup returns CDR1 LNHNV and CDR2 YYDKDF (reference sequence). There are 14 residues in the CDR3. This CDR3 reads CATTIDRGNQPQHF. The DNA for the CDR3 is TGTGCCACCACTATAGACAGGGGGAATCAGCCCCAGCATTTT.

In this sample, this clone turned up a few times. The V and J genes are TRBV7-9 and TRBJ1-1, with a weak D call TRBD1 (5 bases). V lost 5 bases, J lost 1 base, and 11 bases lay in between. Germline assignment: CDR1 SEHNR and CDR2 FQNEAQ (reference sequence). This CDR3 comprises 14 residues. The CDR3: CASSPPTGNTEAFF. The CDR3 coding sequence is TGTGCCAGCAGCCCGCCAACAGGGAACACTGAAGCTTTCTTT.

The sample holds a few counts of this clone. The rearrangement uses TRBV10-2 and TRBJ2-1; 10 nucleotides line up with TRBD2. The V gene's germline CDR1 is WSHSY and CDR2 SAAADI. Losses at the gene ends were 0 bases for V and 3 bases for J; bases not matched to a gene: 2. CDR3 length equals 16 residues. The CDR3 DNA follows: TGCGCCAGCAGTGAGTCAGCGGGGGGGGGCTACAATGAGCAGTTCTTC. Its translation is CASSESAGGGYNEQFF.

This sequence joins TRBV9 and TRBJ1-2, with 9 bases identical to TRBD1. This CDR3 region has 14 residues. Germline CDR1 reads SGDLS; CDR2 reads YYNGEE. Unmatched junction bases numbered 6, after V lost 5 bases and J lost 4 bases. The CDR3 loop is CASSPGQGGYGYTF. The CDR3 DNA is TGTGCCAGCAGTCCGGGACAGGGAGGCTATGGCTACACCTTC.

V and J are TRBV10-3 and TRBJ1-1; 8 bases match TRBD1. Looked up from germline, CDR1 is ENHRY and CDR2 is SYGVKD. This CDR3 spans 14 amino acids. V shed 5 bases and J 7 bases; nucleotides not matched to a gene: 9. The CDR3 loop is CAISLSQGAGEAFF. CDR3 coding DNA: TGTGCCATCAGTCTGTCCCAGGGGGCTGGTGAAGCTTTCTTT.

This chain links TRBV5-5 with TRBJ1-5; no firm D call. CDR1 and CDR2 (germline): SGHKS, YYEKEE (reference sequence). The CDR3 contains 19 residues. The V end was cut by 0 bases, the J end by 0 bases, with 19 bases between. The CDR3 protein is CASSLEISAAVNSNQPQHF. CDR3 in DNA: TGTGCCAGCAGCTTGGAAATTAGTGCGGCAGTTAATAGCAATCAGCCCCAGCATTTT.

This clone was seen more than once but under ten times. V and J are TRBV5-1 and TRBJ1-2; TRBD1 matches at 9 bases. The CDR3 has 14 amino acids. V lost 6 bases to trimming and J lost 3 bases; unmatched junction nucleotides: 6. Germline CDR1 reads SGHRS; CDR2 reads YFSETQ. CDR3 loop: CASTATGGDYGYTF. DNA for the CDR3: TGCGCCAGCACTGCCACAGGGGGCGACTATGGCTACACCTTC.

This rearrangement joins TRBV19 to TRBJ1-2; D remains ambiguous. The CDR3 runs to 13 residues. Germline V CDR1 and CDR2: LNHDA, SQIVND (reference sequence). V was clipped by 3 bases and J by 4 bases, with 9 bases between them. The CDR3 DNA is TGTGCCAGTAGTATGGCCGTCCGCTATGGCTACACCTTC. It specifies CASSMAVRYGYTF.

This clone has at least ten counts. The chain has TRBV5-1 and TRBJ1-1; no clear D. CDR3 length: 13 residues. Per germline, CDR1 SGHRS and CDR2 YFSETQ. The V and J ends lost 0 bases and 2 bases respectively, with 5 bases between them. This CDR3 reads CASSLVANTEAFF. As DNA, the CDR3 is TGCGCCAGCAGCTTGGTGGCCAACACTGAAGCTTTCTTT.